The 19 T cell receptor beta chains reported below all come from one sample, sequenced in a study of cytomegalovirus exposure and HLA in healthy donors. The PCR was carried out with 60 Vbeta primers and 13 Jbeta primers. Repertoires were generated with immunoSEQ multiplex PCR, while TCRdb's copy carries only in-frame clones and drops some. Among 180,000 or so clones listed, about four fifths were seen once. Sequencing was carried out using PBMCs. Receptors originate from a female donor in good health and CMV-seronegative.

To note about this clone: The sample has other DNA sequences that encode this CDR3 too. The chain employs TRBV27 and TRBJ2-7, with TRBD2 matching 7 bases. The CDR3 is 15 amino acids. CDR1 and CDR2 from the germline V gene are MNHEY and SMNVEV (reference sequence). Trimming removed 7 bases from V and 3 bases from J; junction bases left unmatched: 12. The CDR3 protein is CASTFLLGGDYEQYF. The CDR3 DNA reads TGTGCCAGCACTTTCCTGTTGGGGGGGGACTACGAGCAGTACTTC.

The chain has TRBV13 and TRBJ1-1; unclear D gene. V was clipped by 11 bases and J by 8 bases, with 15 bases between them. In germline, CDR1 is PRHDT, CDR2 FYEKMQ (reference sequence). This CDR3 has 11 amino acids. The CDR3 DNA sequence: TGTGCCGTCGTCGGGGTTGCGGAAGCTTTCTTT. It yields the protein CAVVGVAEAFF.

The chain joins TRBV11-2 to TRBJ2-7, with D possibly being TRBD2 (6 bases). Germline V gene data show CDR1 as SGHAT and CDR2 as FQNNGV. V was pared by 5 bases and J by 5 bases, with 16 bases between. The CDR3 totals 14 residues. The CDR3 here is CASSGHRWGDEQYF. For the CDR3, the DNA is TGTGCCAGCAGCGGCCACCGTTGGGGGGACGAGCAGTACTTC.

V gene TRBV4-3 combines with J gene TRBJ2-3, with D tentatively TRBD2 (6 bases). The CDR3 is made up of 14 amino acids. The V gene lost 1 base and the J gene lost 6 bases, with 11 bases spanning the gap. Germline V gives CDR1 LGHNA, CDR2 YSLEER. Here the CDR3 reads CASSQGGVLDTQYF. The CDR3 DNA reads TGCGCCAGCAGCCAAGGGGGGGTTTTGGATACGCAGTATTTT.

The CDR3 loop is CASSALAGAVTGELFF. The CDR3 DNA reads as TGTGCCAGTAGTGCGCTAGCGGGAGCGGTAACCGGGGAGCTGTTTTTT. V gene TRBV19 combines with J gene TRBJ2-2; 10 nucleotides agree with TRBD2. Germline trimming cut 5 bases from V and 5 bases from J; bases unmatched to any gene: 8. The germline CDR1 and CDR2 sequences are LNHDA and SQIVND (reference sequence). This CDR3 has 16 amino acids.

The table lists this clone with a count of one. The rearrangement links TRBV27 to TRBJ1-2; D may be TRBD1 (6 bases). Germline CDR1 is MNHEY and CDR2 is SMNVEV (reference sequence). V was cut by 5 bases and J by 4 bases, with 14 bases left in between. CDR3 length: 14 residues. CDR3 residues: CASSGTGSTYGYTF. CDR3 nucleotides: TGTGCCAGCAGTGGTACAGGGTCTACCTATGGCTACACCTTC.

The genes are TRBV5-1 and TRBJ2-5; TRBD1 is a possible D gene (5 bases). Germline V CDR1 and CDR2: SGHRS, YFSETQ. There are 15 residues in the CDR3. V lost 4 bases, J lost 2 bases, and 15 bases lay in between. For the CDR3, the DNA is TGCGCCAGCAGCCTCTTTGGGGCAGATCAAGAGACCCAGTACTTC. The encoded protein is CASSLFGADQETQYF.

The DNA for the CDR3 is TGCGCCAGCAGCCCCCTTAGCGGGGGCACAGATACGCAGTATTTT. Amino acid sequence: CASSPLSGGTDTQYF. V and J are TRBV5-1 and TRBJ2-3, with 8 bases lining up with TRBD2. The CDR3 sequence is 15 residues long. Per germline, CDR1 SGHRS and CDR2 YFSETQ. The V segment lost 4 bases and the J segment 1 base; nucleotides outside the gene matches: 5.

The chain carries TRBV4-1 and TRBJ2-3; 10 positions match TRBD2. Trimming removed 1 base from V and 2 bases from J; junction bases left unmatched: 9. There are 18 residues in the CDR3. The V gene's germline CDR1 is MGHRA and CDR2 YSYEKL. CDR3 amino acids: CASSQGIAGGPLTDTQYF. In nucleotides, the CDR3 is TGCGCCAGCAGCCAAGGGATAGCGGGGGGCCCACTCACAGATACGCAGTATTTT.

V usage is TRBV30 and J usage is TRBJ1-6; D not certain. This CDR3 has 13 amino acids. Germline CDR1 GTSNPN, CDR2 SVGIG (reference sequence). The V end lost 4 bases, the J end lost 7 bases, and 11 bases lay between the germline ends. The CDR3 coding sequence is TGTGCCTGGACTAGGGAGGCCAATTCACCCCTCCACTTT. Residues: CAWTREANSPLHF.

The CDR3 spells CATSRERDRGPDTQYF. In DNA, the CDR3 is TGTGCCACCAGCAGAGAACGGGACAGGGGTCCAGATACGCAGTATTTT. J is TRBJ2-3 and V is TRBV15; 10 bases are shared with TRBD1. CDR1 and CDR2 (germline): LNHNV, YYDKDF (reference sequence). The CDR3 extends over 16 amino acids. The ends lost 0 bases at V and 4 bases at J; junction bases unmatched: 4. Looking up the rest from reference TRBV15 and TRBJ2-3 gives the full variable domain: DAMVIQNPRYQVTQFGKPVTLSCSQTLNHNVMYWYQQKSSQAPKLLFHYYDKDFNNEADTPDNFQSRRPNTSFCFLDIRSPGLGDTAMYLCATSRERDRGPDTQYFGPGTRLTVL.

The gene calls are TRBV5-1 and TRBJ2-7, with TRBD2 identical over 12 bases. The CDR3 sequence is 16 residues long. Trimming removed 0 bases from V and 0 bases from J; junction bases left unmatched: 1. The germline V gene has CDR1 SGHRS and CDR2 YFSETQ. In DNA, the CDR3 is TGCGCCAGCAGCTTGGGACTAGCGGGAGACTCCTACGAGCAGTACTTC. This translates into CASSLGLAGDSYEQYF.

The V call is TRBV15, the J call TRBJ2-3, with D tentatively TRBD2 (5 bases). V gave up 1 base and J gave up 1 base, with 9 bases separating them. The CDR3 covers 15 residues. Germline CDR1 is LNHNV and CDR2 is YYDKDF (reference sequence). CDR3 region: CATSRAEVGTDTQYF. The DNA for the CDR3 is TGTGCCACCAGCAGAGCGGAGGTCGGCACAGATACGCAGTATTTT.

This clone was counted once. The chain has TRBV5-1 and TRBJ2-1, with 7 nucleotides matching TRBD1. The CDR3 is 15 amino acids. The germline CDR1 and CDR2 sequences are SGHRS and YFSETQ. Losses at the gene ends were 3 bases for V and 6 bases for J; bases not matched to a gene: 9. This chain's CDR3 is CASSWRQGMSNEQFF. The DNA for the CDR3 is TGCGCCAGCAGCTGGAGACAGGGTATGAGCAATGAGCAGTTCTTC.

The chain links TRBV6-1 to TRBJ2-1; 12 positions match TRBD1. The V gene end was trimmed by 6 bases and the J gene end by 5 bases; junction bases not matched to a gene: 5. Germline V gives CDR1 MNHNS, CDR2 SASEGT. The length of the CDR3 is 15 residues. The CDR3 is CASRPGQGANNEQFF. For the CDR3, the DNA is TGTGCCAGCAGGCCGGGACAGGGGGCGAACAATGAGCAGTTCTTC.

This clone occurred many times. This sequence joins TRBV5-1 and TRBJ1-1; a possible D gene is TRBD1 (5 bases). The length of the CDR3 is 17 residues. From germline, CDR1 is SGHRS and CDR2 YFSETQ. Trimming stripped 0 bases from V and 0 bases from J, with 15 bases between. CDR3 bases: TGCGCCAGCAGCTTGGGACAGCGAAACATTATGAACACTGAAGCTTTCTTT. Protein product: CASSLGQRNIMNTEAFF.

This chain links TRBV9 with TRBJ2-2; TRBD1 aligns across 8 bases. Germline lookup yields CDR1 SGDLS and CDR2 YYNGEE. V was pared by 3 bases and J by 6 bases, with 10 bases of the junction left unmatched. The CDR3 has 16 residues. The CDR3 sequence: CASSAGQGLISGELFF. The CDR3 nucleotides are TGTGCCAGCAGCGCCGGACAGGGCCTAATTTCCGGGGAGCTGTTTTTT.

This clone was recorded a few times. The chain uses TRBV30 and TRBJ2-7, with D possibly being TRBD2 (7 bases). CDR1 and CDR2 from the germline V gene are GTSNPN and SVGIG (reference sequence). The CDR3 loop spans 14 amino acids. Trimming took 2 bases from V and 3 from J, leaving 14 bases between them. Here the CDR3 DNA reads TGTGCCTGGAGTCTGGGAGGGGGGAACTACGAGCAGTACTTC. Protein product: CAWSLGGGNYEQYF.

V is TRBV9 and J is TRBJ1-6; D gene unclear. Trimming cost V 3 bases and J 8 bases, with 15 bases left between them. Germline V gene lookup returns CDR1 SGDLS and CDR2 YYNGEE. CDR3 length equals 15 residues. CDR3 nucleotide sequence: TGTGCCAGCAGCGACAGCTACGGGAGGGATTCACCCCTCCACTTT. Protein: CASSDSYGRDSPLHF.